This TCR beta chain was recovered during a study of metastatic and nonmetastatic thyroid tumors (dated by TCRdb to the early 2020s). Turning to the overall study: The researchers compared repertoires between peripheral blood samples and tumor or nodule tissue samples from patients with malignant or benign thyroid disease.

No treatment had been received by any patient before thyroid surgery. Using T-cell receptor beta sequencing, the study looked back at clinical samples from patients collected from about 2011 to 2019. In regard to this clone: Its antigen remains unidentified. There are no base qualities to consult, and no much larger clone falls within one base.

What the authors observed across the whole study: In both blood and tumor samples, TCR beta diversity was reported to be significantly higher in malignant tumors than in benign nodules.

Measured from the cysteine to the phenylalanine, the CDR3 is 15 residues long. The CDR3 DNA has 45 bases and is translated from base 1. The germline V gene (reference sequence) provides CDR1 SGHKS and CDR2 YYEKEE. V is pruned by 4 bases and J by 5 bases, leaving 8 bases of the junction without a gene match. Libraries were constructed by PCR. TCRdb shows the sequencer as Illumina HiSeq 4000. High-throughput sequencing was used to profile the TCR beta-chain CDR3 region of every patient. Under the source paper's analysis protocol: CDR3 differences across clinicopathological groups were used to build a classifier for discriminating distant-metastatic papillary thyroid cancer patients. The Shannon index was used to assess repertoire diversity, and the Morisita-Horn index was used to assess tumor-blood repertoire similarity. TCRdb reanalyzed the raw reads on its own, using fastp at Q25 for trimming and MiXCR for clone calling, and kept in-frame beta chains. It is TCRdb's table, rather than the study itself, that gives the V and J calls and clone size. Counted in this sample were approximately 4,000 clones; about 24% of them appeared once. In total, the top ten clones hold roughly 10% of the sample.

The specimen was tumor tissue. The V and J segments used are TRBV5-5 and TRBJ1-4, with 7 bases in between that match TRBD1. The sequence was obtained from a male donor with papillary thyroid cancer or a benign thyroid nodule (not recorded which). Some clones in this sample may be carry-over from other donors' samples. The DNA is TGTGCCAGCAGCATTAGGCACAGGGGCAATGAAAAACTGTTTTTT. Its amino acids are CASSIRHRGNEKLFF. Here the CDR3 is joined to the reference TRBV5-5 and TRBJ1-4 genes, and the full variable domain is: DAGVTQSPTHLIKTRGQQVTLRCSPISGHKSVSWYQQVLGQGPQFIFQYYEKEERGRGNFPDRFSARQFPNYSSELNVNALLLGDSALYLCASSIRHRGNEKLFFGSGTQLSVL.